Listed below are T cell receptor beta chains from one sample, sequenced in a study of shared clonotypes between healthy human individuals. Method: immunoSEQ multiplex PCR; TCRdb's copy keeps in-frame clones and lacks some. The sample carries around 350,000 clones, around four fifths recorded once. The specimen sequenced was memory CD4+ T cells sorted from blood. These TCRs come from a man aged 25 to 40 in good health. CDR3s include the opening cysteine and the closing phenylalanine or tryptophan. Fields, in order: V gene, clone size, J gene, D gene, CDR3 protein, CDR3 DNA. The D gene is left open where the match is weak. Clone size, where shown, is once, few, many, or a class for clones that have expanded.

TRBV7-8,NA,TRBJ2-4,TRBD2,CASSLGREPSTKNIQYF,TGTGCCAGCAGCTTAGGGCGGGAGCCGAGTACCAAAAACATTCAGTACTTC
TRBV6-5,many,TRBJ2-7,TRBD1,CASSGDRGRSYEQYF,TGTGCCAGCAGTGGGGACAGGGGGCGTTCCTACGAGCAGTACTTC
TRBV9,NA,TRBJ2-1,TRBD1,CASSVAIRQGANEQFF,TGTGCCAGCAGCGTAGCTATCAGACAGGGGGCAAATGAGCAGTTCTTC
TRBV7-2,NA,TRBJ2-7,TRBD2,CASSLGSGIDEQYF,TGTGCCAGCAGCTTAGGTAGCGGGATTGACGAGCAGTACTTC
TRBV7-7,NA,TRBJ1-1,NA,CASRTTYWAAMNTEAFF,TGTGCTAGCAGGACAACCTACTGGGCAGCAATGAACACTGAAGCTTTCTTT
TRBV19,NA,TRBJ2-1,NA,CASRASGSSYNEQFF,TGTGCCAGTAGAGCAAGTGGGAGCTCCTACAATGAGCAGTTCTTC
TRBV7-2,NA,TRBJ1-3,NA,CASSRFQGTGNTIYF,TGTGCCAGCAGCCGGTTTCAGGGAACTGGAAACACCATATATTTT
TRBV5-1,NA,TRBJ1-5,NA,CASSLEPGNQPQHF,TGCGCCAGCAGCTTGGAGCCAGGCAATCAGCCCCAGCATTTT
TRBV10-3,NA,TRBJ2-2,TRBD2,CAISDPNLRTSGAGELFF,TGTGCCATCAGTGATCCAAACTTAAGGACTAGCGGTGCCGGGGAGCTGTTTTTT
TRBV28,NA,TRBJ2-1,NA,CASSLIGLNREQFF,TGTGCCAGCAGTTTAATCGGCCTAAATCGGGAGCAGTTCTTC
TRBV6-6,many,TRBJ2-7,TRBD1,CASSRQGSEQYF,TGTGCCAGCAGTAGACAGGGGAGCGAGCAGTACTTC
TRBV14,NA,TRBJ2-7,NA,CDRANPASAYEQYF,TGTGACAGGGCTAACCCAGCCTCGGCCTACGAGCAGTACTTC
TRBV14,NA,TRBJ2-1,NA,CASSRNLGDEQFF,TGTGCCAGCAGCCGCAATCTTGGGGATGAGCAGTTCTTC
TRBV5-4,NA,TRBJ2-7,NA,CASSPKVGPTYEQYF,TGTGCCAGCAGCCCGAAAGTCGGGCCGACCTACGAGCAGTACTTC